This passage covers 30 T cell receptor beta chains from one sample sequenced in a study of regulatory T cells in long-lasting Graves disease. Time point here: newly diagnosed GD, antithyroid drugs for less than 3 months. Construction of the TCR library relied on RNA isolated from PBMCs. To make TCR beta libraries, researchers used iRepertoire HTBI primers and Arm-PCR of CDR3 regions. From the multiplex PCR reads, TCRdb called clonotypes with MiXCR, one entry per CDR3 protein. The sample has about 430,000 distinct CDR3 sequences; over 12% are singletons. Another study also made use of these data, one on T cells in Graves' hyperthyroidism and ophthalmopathy.

Sequenced here: peripheral blood mononuclear cells (PBMCs), sampled at new diagnosis, from a patient treated with antithyroid drugs. Every receptor here comes from a woman aged 40 to 49 with Graves disease.

This clonotype was seen ten or more times. V is TRBV7-8 and J is TRBJ2-7, with D tentatively TRBD1 (5 bases). The CDR3 has 14 amino acids. V shed 4 bases and J shed 1 base, with 11 bases lying between them. Germline lookup yields CDR1 SGHVS and CDR2 FQNEAQ. Here the CDR3 reads CASSSSQGSYEQYF. The CDR3 DNA is TGTGCCAGCAGCTCTTCCCAGGGATCCTACGAGCAGTACTTC.

The V gene is TRBV20-1, the J gene TRBJ1-2; D is possibly TRBD1 (6 bases). V shed 0 bases and J shed 13 bases, with 18 bases lying between them. Germline CDR1 is DFQATT and CDR2 is SNEGSKA (reference sequence). The CDR3 has 13 amino acids. The CDR3 sequence is CSARDGQGMAVTF. CDR3 sequence (DNA): TGCAGTGCTAGAGATGGTCAGGGGATGGCCGTCACCTTC.

This clonotype was seen many times. The V gene is TRBV7-8, the J gene TRBJ2-7; D might be TRBD1 (6 bases). CDR1 and CDR2 (germline): SGHVS, FQNEAQ. V lost 6 bases and J lost 1, with 13 bases in between. The CDR3 length is 14 residues. CDR3 sequence reads: CASRGAAGSYEQYF. The CDR3 nucleotides read TGTGCCAGCAGGGGGGCGGCTGGATCCTACGAGCAGTACTTC.

This clonotype was recorded many times. The chain has TRBV7-9 and TRBJ2-2, with D unresolved. The CDR3 extends over 16 amino acids. Germline V gene data show CDR1 as SEHNR and CDR2 as FQNEAQ (reference sequence). Trimming took 1 base from V and 1 from J, leaving 10 bases between them. DNA for the CDR3: TGTGCCAGCAGCTTAGTTGGCGGAGAGAACACCGGGGAGCTGTTTTTT. This gives the protein CASSLVGGENTGELFF.

Many counts were recorded for this clonotype. The chain's CDR3 is CASSLGQFRRNEAFF. In DNA, the CDR3 is TGTGCCAGCAGCTTAGGCCAATTCCGTCGGAACGAAGCTTTCTTT. This sequence joins TRBV13 and TRBJ1-1; D gene unclear. V was shortened by 0 bases and J by 8 bases, with 16 bases between the two germline ends. The germline CDR1 and CDR2 sequences are PRHDT and FYEKMQ (reference sequence). This CDR3 spans 15 amino acids.

This clonotype was picked up many times. The V gene is TRBV24-1, the J gene TRBJ2-5, with 9 nucleotides matching TRBD2. Trimming cost V 0 bases and J 3 bases; bases outside gene matches: 10. CDR3 size: 18 residues. CDR1 is KGHDR, CDR2 SFDVKD, per germline. The CDR3 loop is CATSDLGAGSGREETQYF. The CDR3 DNA reads TGTGCCACCAGTGATTTGGGGGCGGGTAGCGGGAGAGAAGAGACCCAGTACTTC.

This clonotype occurred a few times. The chain uses TRBV5-6 and TRBJ2-7; unclear D gene. CDR1 and CDR2 from the germline V gene are SGHDT and YYEEEE. Trimming took 0 bases from V and 1 from J, leaving 5 bases between them. This CDR3 has 13 amino acids. The CDR3 coding sequence is TGTGCCAGCAGCTTGGTTAGATCCTACGAGCAGTACTTC. This codes for CASSLVRSYEQYF.

This clonotype has more than one count but fewer than ten. V and J are TRBV28 and TRBJ2-1, with TRBD2 matching 7 bases. Germline V gene data show CDR1 as MDHEN and CDR2 as SYDVKM. The CDR3 loop spans 12 amino acids. The J segment lost 10 bases and the V segment lost 6 bases, leaving 6 bases of the junction unmatched. CDR3 nucleotides: TGTGCCAGCAGGGGGGGGTGGATGGAGCAGTTCTTC. Its translation is CASRGGWMEQFF.

At least ten counts were recorded for this clonotype. J is TRBJ1-2 and V is TRBV19; D is possibly TRBD1 (6 bases). The CDR3 has 17 residues. Germline CDR1 and CDR2: LNHDA and SQIVND (reference sequence). The ends were cut back, 0 bases at V and 1 base at J, with 15 bases in the middle. The CDR3 here is CASSIDGTSKNNYGYTF. CDR3 nucleotides: TGTGCCAGTAGTATAGACGGGACATCGAAAAATAACTATGGCTACACCTTC.

This clonotype showed up many times. This chain connects TRBV27 to TRBJ2-4, with TRBD2 as a possible D gene (6 bases). V dropped 3 bases and J dropped 8 bases, with 20 bases sitting between them. The CDR3 loop spans 16 amino acids. Germline CDR1 MNHEY, CDR2 SMNVEV (reference sequence). The CDR3 loop reads CASSFLPTRVGDIQYF. The CDR3 DNA reads TGTGCCAGCAGTTTCCTTCCGACTAGGGTGGGAGACATTCAGTACTTC.

This clonotype was counted between two and nine times. Germline is not matched at one junction end, which may reflect a read error. The chain couples TRBV7-8 to TRBJ2-1, with 11 nucleotides matching TRBD2. Germline V gene lookup returns CDR1 SGHVS and CDR2 FQNEAQ. This CDR3 region has 16 residues. The CDR3 DNA sequence: TGTGTCAGCAGCTTAGAGGGACTAGCGGAATACAATGAGCAGTTCTTC. As protein: CVSSLEGLAEYNEQFF. Together with reference TRBV7-8 and TRBJ2-1, the CDR3 gives the full variable domain: GAGVSQSPRYKVAKRGQDVALRCDPISGHVSLFWYQQALGQGPEFLTYFQNEAQLDKSGLPSDRFFAERPEGSVSTLKIQRTQQEDSAVYLCVSSLEGLAEYNEQFFGPGTRLTVL.

This clonotype was counted at least ten times. V usage is TRBV6-1 and J usage is TRBJ1-4; possible D gene TRBD1, 6 bases. Trimming left V 6 bases short and J 4 bases short, with 12 bases between. Germline values: CDR1 MNHNS, CDR2 SASEGT. The CDR3 is 14 residues long. The CDR3 loop reads CASRPGHLNEKLFF. CDR3 nucleotide sequence: TGTGCCAGCAGGCCGGGACACCTTAATGAAAAACTGTTTTTT.

This clonotype has a count of ten or more. This chain links TRBV7-2 with TRBJ1-1; D possibly corresponds to TRBD1 (5 bases). The V gene lost 1 base and the J gene lost 6 bases, with 9 bases spanning the gap. CDR1 is SGHTA and CDR2 is FQGNSA in the germline V gene. This CDR3 has 13 amino acids. CDR3 nucleotides: TGTGCCAGCAGCTTAGATGGGGCCCCTGAAGCTTTCTTT. Its protein is CASSLDGAPEAFF.

The chain joins TRBV4-3 to TRBJ1-3; 8 bases agree with TRBD1. The germline V gene encodes CDR1 LGHNA and CDR2 YSLEER. Trimming at V came to 1 base and at J to 9 bases, leaving 11 bases not matched to a gene. The CDR3 runs 16 residues. CDR3 in DNA: TGCGCCAGCAGCCAAGGTAGCAGGGGGCACTTGAGCACCATATATTTT. Its translation: CASSQGSRGHLSTIYF.

This clonotype was picked up a small number of times. The CDR3 bases are TGCGCCAGCAGCCAAGCACACCAGGGATTAGGGGGCTACAATGAGCAGTTCTTC. It codes for CASSQAHQGLGGYNEQFF. V is TRBV4-3 and J is TRBJ2-1; a possible D gene is TRBD1 (6 bases). Germline CDR1 LGHNA, CDR2 YSLEER. CDR3 length: 18 amino acids. V was trimmed by 1 base and J by 3 bases, leaving 19 bases between them.

This clonotype was observed many times. The V and J genes are TRBV27 and TRBJ1-2, with TRBD1 as a possible D gene (6 bases). This CDR3 comprises 14 residues. Looked up from germline, CDR1 is MNHEY and CDR2 is SMNVEV (reference sequence). The V and J ends lost 8 bases and 0 bases respectively, with 13 bases between them. CDR3 DNA: TGTGCCAGCCGCCAGGGGATAGCTAACTATGGCTACACCTTC. Translating gives CASRQGIANYGYTF.

This clonotype was found many times. V and J are TRBV3-1 and TRBJ1-1; a possible D gene is TRBD1 (5 bases). CDR1 and CDR2 from the germline V gene are LGHDT and YNNKEL (reference sequence). V lost 3 bases, J lost 1 base, and 9 bases lay in between. This CDR3 region has 14 residues. CDR3 nucleotide sequence: TGTGCCAGCAGCCACCAAGACAGGAACACTGAAGCTTTCTTT. This gives the protein CASSHQDRNTEAFF. Combining the CDR3 with reference TRBV3-1 and TRBJ1-1 gives the whole variable domain DTAVSQTPKYLVTQMGNDKSIKCEQNLGHDTMYWYKQDSKKFLKIMFSYNNKELIINETVPNRFSPKSPDKAHLNLHINSLELGDSAVYFCASSHQDRNTEAFFGQGTRLTVV.

The rearrangement links TRBV5-5 to TRBJ1-5; D is unclear. V lost 1 base to trimming and J lost 4 bases, with 6 bases between them. The CDR3 is 13 residues long. Germline V CDR1 and CDR2: SGHKS, YYEKEE (reference sequence). The CDR3 bases are TGTGCCAGCAGCTTGAGAACGAATCAGCCCCAGCATTTT. It codes for CASSLRTNQPQHF.

The chain carries TRBV4-1 and TRBJ2-1; 9 bases agree with TRBD2. The J call may be wrong; the DNA end is better matched by TRBJ2-5. Germline-derived CDR1 and CDR2 are MGHRA and YSYEKL. The CDR3 loop spans 18 amino acids. The CDR3 spells CASSQKVAGAGAQETQYF. CDR3 DNA sequence: TGCGCCAGCAGCCAAAAGGTAGCGGGAGCCGGGGCCCAAGAGACCCAGTACTTC.

This clonotype was detected ten times or more. V gene TRBV5-1 combines with J gene TRBJ2-2; TRBD2 aligns across 10 bases. Germline CDR1 is SGHRS and CDR2 is YFSETQ. Unmatched junction bases numbered 4, after V lost 2 bases and J lost 6 bases. The CDR3 spans 15 residues. The DNA of the CDR3 is TGCGCCAGCAGCTTTCTAGCGGGAGCCTCCGGGGAGCTGTTTTTT. It specifies CASSFLAGASGELFF.

There are many counts of this clonotype. This chain links TRBV12-3 or TRBV12-4 with TRBJ2-3; D gene uncertain. The CDR3 consists of 12 residues. V gave up 6 bases and J gave up 6 bases, with 10 bases separating them. The CDR3 DNA sequence: TGTGCCAGCAGAATCCTTGCGGATACGCAGTATTTT. Protein sequence: CASRILADTQYF.

This clonotype has a count of ten or more. V usage is TRBV10-3 and J usage is TRBJ1-2; unclear D gene. This CDR3 region has 12 residues. V was pared by 0 bases and J by 13 bases, with 12 bases between. CDR1 ENHRY and CDR2 SYGVKD come from the germline V gene. The CDR3 DNA reads TGTGCCATCAGTGAGTCAGGAGACGGATGCACCTTC. This sequence encodes CAISESGDGCTF.

The rearrangement joins TRBV3-1 to TRBJ2-7; 9 nucleotides match TRBD2. The end of the DNA fits TRBJ2-1 better, so the J call may be wrong. The CDR3 covers 16 residues. Germline V gives CDR1 LGHDT, CDR2 YNNKEL (reference sequence). The CDR3 is CASSHSSGSFYNEQFF. CDR3 nucleotides: TGTGCCAGCAGCCATAGTAGCGGGAGCTTCTACAATGAGCAGTTCTTC.

The table lists this clonotype with a few counts. The gene calls are TRBV3-1 and TRBJ2-7; D might be TRBD2 (5 bases). This CDR3 region has 15 residues. V was clipped by 1 base and J by 4 bases, with 14 bases between them. Germline V gene lookup returns CDR1 LGHDT and CDR2 YNNKEL (reference sequence). CDR3 DNA sequence: TGTGCCAGCAGCCAAGGGGCAGGAGGTGGTTACGAGCAGTACTTC. This translates into CASSQGAGGGYEQYF.

A remark on this clonotype: The CDR3 end shows no conserved phenylalanine or tryptophan, and so a read error is likely. The CDR3 region is CASSLVRGKDEQFI. In nucleotides, the CDR3 is TGCGCCAGCAGCTTGGTTCGGGGAAAAGATGAGCAGTTCATC. The chain has TRBV5-1 and TRBJ2-1; perhaps TRBD2 as D (5 bases). V was clipped by 0 bases and J by 8 bases, with 12 bases between them. CDR1 is SGHRS and CDR2 is YFSETQ in the germline V gene. The CDR3 runs 14 residues.

This clonotype was recorded many times. The chain employs TRBV12-5 and TRBJ2-3; 7 nucleotides match TRBD1. The CDR3 consists of 17 residues. Germline CDR1 and CDR2: LGHNT and FRNRAP. V shed 4 bases and J 0 bases; nucleotides not matched to a gene: 10. DNA for the CDR3: TGTGCTAGTGGTTGGGGCCTACAGGGGTCTAGCACAGATACGCAGTATTTT. Its protein is CASGWGLQGSSTDTQYF.

A remark on this clonotype: Germline and junction disagree at one end, which may indicate a read error. The V call is TRBV6-2 or TRBV6-3, the J call TRBJ2-3; 8 nucleotides align to TRBD2. CDR3 size: 17 residues. The germline gives CDR1 MNHEY, CDR2 SVGEGT. CDR3: CASSYTGTSLFEDTRYF. The CDR3 DNA sequence: TGTGCCAGCAGCTACACCGGGACTAGTCTGTTTGAGGATACGCGGTATTTT.

The chain links TRBV12-3 or TRBV12-4 to TRBJ1-6, with 9 bases aligning to TRBD1. V gave up 5 bases and J gave up 7 bases; unmatched junction bases: 6. The CDR3 totals 15 residues. The CDR3 bases are TGTGCCAGCAGTGGGACAGGGCTGTGGAATTCACCCCTCCACTTT. It translates to CASSGTGLWNSPLHF.

This clonotype was detected many times. CDR3 in amino acids: CSAPPPLAGAYQETQYF. The CDR3 DNA sequence: TGCAGTGCGCCTCCCCCCCTAGCGGGAGCTTACCAAGAGACCCAGTACTTC. The chain has TRBV20-1 and TRBJ2-5, with 10 bases identical to TRBD2. The CDR3 sequence is 17 residues long. Germline CDR1 reads DFQATT; CDR2 reads SNEGSKA (reference sequence). Trimming cost V 6 bases and J 0 bases; bases outside gene matches: 13.

At least ten counts were recorded for this clonotype. CDR3: CASSMPESHPQFLNYGYTF. The CDR3 DNA reads as TGTGCCAGTAGTATGCCCGAATCCCATCCACAGTTCCTTAACTATGGCTACACCTTC. The chain links TRBV19 to TRBJ1-2; D is unclear. Trimming cost V 3 bases and J 1 base, with 24 bases left between them. Per germline, CDR1 LNHDA and CDR2 SQIVND (reference sequence). This CDR3 is built from 19 residues.